Given below is one T cell receptor beta chain in context. As yet, its antigen is unknown. The germline V gene encodes CDR1 KGHSH and CDR2 LQKENI. CDR3 length equals 18 residues. After removal of 2 bases from V and 4 bases from J, the junction contained 15 bases not matched to a gene. Clones were read by immunoSEQ multiplex PCR, and TCRdb kept only the in-frame ones, dropping some. The sample contains some 87,000 clones, around 96% of which appear only once. The sample originates from a study of cytomegalovirus exposure and HLA in healthy donors. Study outcomes and limitations: Researchers reported that a few CMV-associated chains were confirmed in vitro as CMV antigen-specific. High sensitivity and specificity were reportedly achieved when the classifier diagnosed cytomegalovirus status.

This sequence was found in a woman under 30 in good health and CMV-seronegative. The chain uses TRBV18 and TRBJ2-7; TRBD2 matches at 9 bases. Sequenced: PBMCs. The CDR3 nucleotides read TGTGCCAGCTCACCAGGGGAGTTTAGCGGGAGTGGTATTTACGAGCAGTACTTC. Its translation is CASSPGEFSGSGIYEQYF.